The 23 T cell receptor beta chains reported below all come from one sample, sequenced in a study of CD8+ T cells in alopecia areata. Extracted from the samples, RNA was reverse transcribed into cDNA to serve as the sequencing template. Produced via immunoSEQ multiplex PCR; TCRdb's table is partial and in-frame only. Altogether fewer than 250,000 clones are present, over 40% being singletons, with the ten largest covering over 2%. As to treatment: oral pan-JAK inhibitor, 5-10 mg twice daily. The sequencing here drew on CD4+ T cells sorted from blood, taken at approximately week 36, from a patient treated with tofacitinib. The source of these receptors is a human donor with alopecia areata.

CDR3: CASSASGQGYEKLFF. CDR3 bases: TGTGCCAGCAGCGCCTCGGGACAGGGTTACGAAAAACTGTTTTTT. The chain links TRBV9 to TRBJ1-4; the match to TRBD1 covers 9 bases. CDR1 is SGDLS and CDR2 is YYNGEE in the germline V gene. The CDR3 has 15 residues. V lost 3 bases, J lost 8 bases, and 8 bases stayed unmatched.

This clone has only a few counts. This CDR3 reads CSGGLAGVYDEQFF. The CDR3 coding sequence is TGCAGCGGGGGACTAGCGGGAGTATACGATGAGCAGTTCTTC. The rearrangement links TRBV29-1 to TRBJ2-1; 14 nucleotides align to TRBD2. CDR1 and CDR2 from the germline V gene are SQVTM and ANQGSEA. The V and J ends lost 7 bases and 8 bases, in that order; junction bases with no gene match: 7. The CDR3 is 14 amino acids.

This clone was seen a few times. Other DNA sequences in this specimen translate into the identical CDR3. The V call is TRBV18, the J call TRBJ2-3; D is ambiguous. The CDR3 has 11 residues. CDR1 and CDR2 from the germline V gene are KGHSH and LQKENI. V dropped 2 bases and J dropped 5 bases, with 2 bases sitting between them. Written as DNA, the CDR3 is TGTGCCAGCTCACCAGAAGATACGCAGTATTTT. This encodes CASSPEDTQYF.

CDR3 in DNA: TGTGCCTGGAGGCGGGACCCGGCGGGGCAGTACTTC. It yields the protein CAWRRDPAGQYF. The rearrangement joins TRBV30 to TRBJ2-7; D is perhaps TRBD2 (6 bases). The CDR3 spans 12 residues. Germline V CDR1 and CDR2: GTSNPN, SVGIG (reference sequence). Trimming shortened V by 3 bases and J by 9 bases, and 15 bases separated the two germline ends.

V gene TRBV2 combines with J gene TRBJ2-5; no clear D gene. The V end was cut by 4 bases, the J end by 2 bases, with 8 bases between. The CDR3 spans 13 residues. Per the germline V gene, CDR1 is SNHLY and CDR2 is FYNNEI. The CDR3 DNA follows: TGTGCCAGCAGTGGGGTTGATCAAGAGACCCAGTACTTC. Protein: CASSGVDQETQYF.

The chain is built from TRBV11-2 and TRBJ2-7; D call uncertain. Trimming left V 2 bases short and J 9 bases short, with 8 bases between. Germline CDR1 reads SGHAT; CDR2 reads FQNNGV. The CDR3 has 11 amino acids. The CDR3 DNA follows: TGTGCCAGCAGCTTAAATGGATGGCAGTACTTC. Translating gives CASSLNGWQYF.

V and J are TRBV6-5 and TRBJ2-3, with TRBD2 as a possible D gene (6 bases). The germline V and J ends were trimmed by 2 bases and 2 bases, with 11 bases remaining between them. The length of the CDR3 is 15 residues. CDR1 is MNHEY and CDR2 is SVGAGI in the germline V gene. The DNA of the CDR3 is TGTGCCAGCAGTTACGGGCTAGCGAACACAGATACGCAGTATTTT. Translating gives CASSYGLANTDTQYF.

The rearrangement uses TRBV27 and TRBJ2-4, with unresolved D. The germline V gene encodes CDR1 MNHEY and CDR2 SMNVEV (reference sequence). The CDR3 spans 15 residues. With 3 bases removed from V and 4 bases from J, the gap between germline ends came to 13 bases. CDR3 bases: TGTGCCAGCAGTTTGGTCCTGGCGGAGAAAAACATTCAGTACTTC. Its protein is CASSLVLAEKNIQYF.

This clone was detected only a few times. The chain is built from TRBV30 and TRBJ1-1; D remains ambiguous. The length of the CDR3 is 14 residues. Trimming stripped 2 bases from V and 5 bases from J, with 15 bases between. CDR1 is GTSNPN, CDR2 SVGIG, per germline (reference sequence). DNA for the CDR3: TGTGCCTGGAGTTCCCTGAGAGGGAGGACTGAAGCTTTCTTT. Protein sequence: CAWSSLRGRTEAFF.

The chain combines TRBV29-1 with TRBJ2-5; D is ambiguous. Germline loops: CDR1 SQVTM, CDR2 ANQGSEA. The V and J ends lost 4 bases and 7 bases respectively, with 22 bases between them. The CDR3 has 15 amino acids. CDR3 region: CSVVPATYDRRTQYF. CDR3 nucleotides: TGCAGCGTTGTCCCCGCCACCTACGATCGGCGGACCCAGTACTTC.

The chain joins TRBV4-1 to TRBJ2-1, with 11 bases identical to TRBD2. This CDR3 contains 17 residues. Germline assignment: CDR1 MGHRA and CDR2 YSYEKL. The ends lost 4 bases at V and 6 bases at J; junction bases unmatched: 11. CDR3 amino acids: CASSRGKATSGVNEQFF. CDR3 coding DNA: TGCGCCAGCAGCCGCGGTAAGGCGACTAGCGGGGTCAATGAGCAGTTCTTC.

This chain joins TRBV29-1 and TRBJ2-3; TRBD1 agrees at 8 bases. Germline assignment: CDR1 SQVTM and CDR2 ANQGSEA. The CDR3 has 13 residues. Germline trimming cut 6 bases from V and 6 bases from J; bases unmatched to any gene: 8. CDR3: CSVRQGKKDTQYF. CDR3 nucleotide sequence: TGCAGCGTAAGACAGGGGAAAAAGGATACGCAGTATTTT.

CDR3 coding DNA: TGTGCCTGGAGTATCGGGGGAACTCAGCCCCAGCATTTT. Amino acid sequence: CAWSIGGTQPQHF. This rearrangement joins TRBV30 to TRBJ1-5, with a tentative D call TRBD1 (5 bases). Germline V gene data show CDR1 as GTSNPN and CDR2 as SVGIG (reference sequence). The V and J ends lost 2 bases and 6 bases respectively, with 11 bases between them. The CDR3 is 13 residues long.

This CDR3 reads CASSRDRAAGYTF. DNA of the CDR3: TGTGCCAGCAGCCGGGACAGGGCGGCTGGCTACACCTTC. This chain connects TRBV14 to TRBJ1-2; TRBD1 aligns across 9 bases. The ends lost 4 bases at V and 7 bases at J; junction bases unmatched: 4. The CDR3 totals 13 residues. CDR1 is SGHDN, CDR2 FVKESK, per germline.

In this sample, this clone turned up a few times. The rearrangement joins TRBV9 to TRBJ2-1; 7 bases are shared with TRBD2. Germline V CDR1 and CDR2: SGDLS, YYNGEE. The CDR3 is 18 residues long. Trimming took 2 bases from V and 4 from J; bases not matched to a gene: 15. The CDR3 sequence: CASSVNSLKRDLYNEQFF. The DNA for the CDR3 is TGTGCCAGCAGCGTTAATTCACTTAAGCGGGACCTTTACAATGAGCAGTTCTTC.

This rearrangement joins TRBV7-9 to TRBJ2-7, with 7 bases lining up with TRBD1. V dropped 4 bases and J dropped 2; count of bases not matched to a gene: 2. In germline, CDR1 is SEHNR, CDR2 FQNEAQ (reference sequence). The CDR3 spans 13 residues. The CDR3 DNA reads TGTGCCAGCAGCTATGGACAGGCCTACGAGCAGTACTTC. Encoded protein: CASSYGQAYEQYF.

CDR3 in DNA: TGTGCCAGCTCTGTCGAAAGGGGTACTGAAGCTTTCTTT. This encodes CASSVERGTEAFF. J is TRBJ1-1 and V is TRBV18; a possible D gene is TRBD1 (5 bases). The CDR3 loop spans 13 amino acids. With 6 bases removed from V and 5 bases from J, the gap between germline ends came to 13 bases. The germline V gene has CDR1 KGHSH and CDR2 LQKENI.

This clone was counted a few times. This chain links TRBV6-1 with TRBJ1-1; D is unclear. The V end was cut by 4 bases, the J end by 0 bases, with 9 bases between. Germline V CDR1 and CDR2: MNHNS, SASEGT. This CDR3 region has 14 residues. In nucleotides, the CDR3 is TGTGCCAGCAGTGGGCAGCTCATGAACACTGAAGCTTTCTTT. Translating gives CASSGQLMNTEAFF.

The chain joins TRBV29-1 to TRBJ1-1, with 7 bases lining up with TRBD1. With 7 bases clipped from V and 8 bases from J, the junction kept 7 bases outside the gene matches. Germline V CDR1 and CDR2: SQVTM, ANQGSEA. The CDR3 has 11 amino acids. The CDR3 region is CSGALTGEAFF. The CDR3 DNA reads TGCAGCGGGGCCTTGACAGGGGAAGCTTTCTTT.

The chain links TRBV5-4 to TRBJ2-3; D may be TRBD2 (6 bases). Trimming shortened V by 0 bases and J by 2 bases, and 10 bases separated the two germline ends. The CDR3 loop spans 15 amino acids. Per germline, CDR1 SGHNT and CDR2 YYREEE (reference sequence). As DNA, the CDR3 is TGTGCCAGCAGCTTGGGGGCGGGAACCACAGATACGCAGTATTTT. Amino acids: CASSLGAGTTDTQYF.

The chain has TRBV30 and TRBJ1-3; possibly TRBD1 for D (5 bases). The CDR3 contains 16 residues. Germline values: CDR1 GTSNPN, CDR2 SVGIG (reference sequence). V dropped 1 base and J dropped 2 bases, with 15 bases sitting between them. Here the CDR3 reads CAWSGGTEGPGNTIYF. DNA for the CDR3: TGTGCCTGGAGTGGAGGGACGGAGGGTCCTGGAAACACCATATATTTT.

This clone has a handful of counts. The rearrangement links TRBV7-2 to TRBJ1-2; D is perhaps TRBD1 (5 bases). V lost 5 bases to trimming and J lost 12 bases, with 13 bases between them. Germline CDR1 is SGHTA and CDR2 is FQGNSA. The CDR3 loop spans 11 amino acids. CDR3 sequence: CASSRRGPNTF. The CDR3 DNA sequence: TGTGCCAGCAGCAGGAGGGGCCCAAACACCTTC.

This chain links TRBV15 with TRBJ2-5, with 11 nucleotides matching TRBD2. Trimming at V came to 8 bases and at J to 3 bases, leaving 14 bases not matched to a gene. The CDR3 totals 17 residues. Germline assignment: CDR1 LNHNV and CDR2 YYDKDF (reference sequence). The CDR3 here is CATRSGSGRAGEETQYF. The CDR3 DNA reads TGTGCCACCCGGAGTGGTAGCGGGAGGGCTGGGGAAGAGACCCAGTACTTC.